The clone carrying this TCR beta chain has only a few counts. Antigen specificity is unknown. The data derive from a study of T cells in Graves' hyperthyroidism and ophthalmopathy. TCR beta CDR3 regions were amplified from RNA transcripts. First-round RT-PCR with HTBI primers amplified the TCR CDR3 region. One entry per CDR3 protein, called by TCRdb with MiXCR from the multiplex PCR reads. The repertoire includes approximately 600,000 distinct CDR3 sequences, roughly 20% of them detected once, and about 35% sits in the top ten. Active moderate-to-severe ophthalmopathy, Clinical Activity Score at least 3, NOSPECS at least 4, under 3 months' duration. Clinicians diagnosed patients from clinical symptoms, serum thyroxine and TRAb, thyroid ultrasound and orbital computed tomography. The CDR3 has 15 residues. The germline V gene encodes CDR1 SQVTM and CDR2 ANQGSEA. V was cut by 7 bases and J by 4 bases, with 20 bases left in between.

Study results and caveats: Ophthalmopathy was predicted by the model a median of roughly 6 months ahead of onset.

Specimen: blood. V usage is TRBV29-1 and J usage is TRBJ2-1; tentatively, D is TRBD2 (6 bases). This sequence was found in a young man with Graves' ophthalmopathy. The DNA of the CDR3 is TGCAGCGGACGATCGGGACTGGCAACTTACAATGAGCAGTTCTTC. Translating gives CSGRSGLATYNEQFF.